Reported below is one T cell receptor beta chain. Treatment given: some 20 received Ad26.COV2.S at low or high dose, single or two shots; a few received placebo; per-sample allocation not given. Material that was analyzed had been drawn on day 63 after the first vaccine or placebo injection. Wuhan-strain spike was delivered by a replication-incompetent Ad26 vector. In germline, CDR1 is LGHNT, CDR2 FRNRAP. CDR3 length: 20 residues. V was clipped by 6 bases and J by 3 bases; unmatched bases: 23. The data are from a study of Ad26.COV2.S vaccination and SARS-CoV-2 variants. Data came from immunoSEQ multiplex PCR; TCRdb stores just in-frame clones and leaves some out. The sample holds roughly 380,000 clones; about nine tenths are singletons and the top ten take more than 3%.

This sequence originates from a person aged 18-60 years who received the Ad26.COV2.S COVID-19 vaccine or a placebo. V and J are TRBV12-5 and TRBJ2-3, with 8 bases identical to TRBD1. Sample: peripheral blood, taken in a trial of Ad26.COV2.S vaccine versus placebo. The CDR3 sequence is CASGPWAGTGAQRGTDTQYF. In DNA form, the CDR3 reads TGTGCTAGTGGACCCTGGGCCGGGACAGGCGCTCAGCGAGGGACAGATACGCAGTATTTT. The variable domain in full, with the rest retrieved from reference TRBV12-5 and TRBJ2-3, is DARVTQTPRHKVTEMGQEVTMRCQPILGHNTVFWYRQTMMQGLELLAYFRNRAPLDDSGMPKDRFSAEMPDATLATLKIQPSEPRDSAVYFCASGPWAGTGAQRGTDTQYFGPGTRLTVL.